This T cell receptor (beta chain) emerged from a study of blood T cell repertoires in COVID-19. Study as a whole: Italy, Spain and the United States were the sources of the convalescent and acute COVID-19 samples.

This clone showed up just once. Here immunoSEQ multiplex PCR was the method, and the copy in TCRdb shows in-frame clones only, minus some. The sample has 200,000 to 250,000 clones, about 85% seen once; the top ten hold more than 8.5%. The sample taken for sequencing was peripheral blood. This TCR was sampled from a woman aged 45 to 65 with COVID-19, enrolled during active disease.

The DNA of the CDR3 is TGTGCCAGCAGTTACCAGAAAGGACTAGCCGGGGATACGCAGTATTTT. Translation: CASSYQKGLAGDTQYF. The chain links TRBV6-5 to TRBJ2-3; 8 positions agree with TRBD2. CDR1 is MNHEY and CDR2 is SVGAGI in the germline V gene. The CDR3 covers 16 residues. J was trimmed by 6 bases and V by 2 bases; bases with no gene match: 10.